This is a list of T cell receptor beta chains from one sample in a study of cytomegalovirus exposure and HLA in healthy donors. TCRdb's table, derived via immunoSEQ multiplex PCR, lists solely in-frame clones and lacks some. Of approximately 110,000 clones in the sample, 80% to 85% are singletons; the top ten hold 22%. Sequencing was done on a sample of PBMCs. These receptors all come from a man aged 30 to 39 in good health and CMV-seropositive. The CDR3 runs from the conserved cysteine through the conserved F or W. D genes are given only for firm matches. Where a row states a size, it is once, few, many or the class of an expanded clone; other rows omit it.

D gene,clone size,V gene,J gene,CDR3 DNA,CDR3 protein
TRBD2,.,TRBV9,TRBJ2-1,TGTGCCAGCAGCCCTTTAAGCGGGGCATCTGGTGAGCAGTTCTTC,CASSPLSGASGEQFF
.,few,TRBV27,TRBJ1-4,TGTGCCAGCAGTTTAGCCTGGGGGGAAACTAATGAAAAACTGTTTTTT,CASSLAWGETNEKLFF
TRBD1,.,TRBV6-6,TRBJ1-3,TGTGCCAGTACCGGGACAGGTGGGGTAGGCATATATTTT,CASTGTGGVGIYF
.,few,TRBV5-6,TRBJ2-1,TGTGCCAGCAGCAGTTGGGAGAGCTCCTACAATGAGCAGTTCTTC,CASSSWESSYNEQFF
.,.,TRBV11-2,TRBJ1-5,TGTGCCAGCAGCCAACACCAAGGGGCCTCCCAGCATTTT,CASSQHQGASQHF
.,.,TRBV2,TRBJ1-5,TGTGCCAGCAGTGTGGAGTCAGGGGCTCAGCCCCAGCATTTT,CASSVESGAQPQHF
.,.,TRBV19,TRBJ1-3,TGTGCCAGTAGTATTCGAGGGGGAAACACCATATATTTT,CASSIRGGNTIYF
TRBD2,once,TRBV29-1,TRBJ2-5,TGCAGCGTTGAACGGACTAGCGGAGGAGAGACCCAGTACTTC,CSVERTSGGETQYF
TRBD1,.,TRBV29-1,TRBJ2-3,TGCAGCGGAGGACAGGGGGATACGCAGTATTTT,CSGGQGDTQYF
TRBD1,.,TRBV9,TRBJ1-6,TGTGCCAGCAGCGGGCGACAGGGTAGCAATTCACCCCTCCACTTT,CASSGRQGSNSPLHF
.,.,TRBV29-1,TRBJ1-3,TGCAGCGCGGGGTTCTCTGGAAACACCATATATTTT,CSAGFSGNTIYF
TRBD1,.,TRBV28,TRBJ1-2,TGTGCCAGCAGTGGGGGACAGAATGGCTACACCTTC,CASSGGQNGYTF
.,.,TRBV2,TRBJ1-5,TGTGCCAGCAGCAACAATCAGCCCCAGCATTTT,CASSNNQPQHF
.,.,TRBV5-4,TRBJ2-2,TGTGCCAGCAGCTTGGGCGGCCCCGGCGGCACCGGGGAGCTGTTTTTT,CASSLGGPGGTGELFF
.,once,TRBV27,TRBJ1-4,TGTGCCAGCAGTTTAGCCGTGGGGGCACATGAAAAACTGTTTTTT,CASSLAVGAHEKLFF
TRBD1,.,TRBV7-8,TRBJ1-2,TGTGCCAGCAGCATTAACCGGAGACAGGGGTACTATGGCTACACCTTC,CASSINRRQGYYGYTF
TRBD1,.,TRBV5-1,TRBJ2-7,TGCGCCAGCAGCCTTAGACAGGGCCGTGTTGAGCAGTACTTC,CASSLRQGRVEQYF
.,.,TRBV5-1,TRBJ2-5,TGCGCCAGCAGCTTGGCCCCTATGGAGACCCAGTACTTC,CASSLAPMETQYF
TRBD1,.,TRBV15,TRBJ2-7,TGTGCCACGGGAGGAGGGGGGACAGGGGGCTACGAGCAGTACTTC,CATGGGGTGGYEQYF
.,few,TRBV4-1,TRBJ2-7,TGCGCCAGCAGCCGTTCGGTCCGATATCCGGAGCAGTACTTC,CASSRSVRYPEQYF
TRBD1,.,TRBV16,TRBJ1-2,TGTGCCAGCAGCCAATCAGGACAGGGGAATGGCTACACCTTC,CASSQSGQGNGYTF
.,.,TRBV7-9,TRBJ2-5,TGTGCCAGCAGCGACATTAATCCCGTGTACCAAGAGACCCAGTACTTC,CASSDINPVYQETQYF
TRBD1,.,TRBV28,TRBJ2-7,TGTGCCAGCCAGCCGGCAGGGACAGGGGTACACGAGCAGTACTTC,CASQPAGTGVHEQYF
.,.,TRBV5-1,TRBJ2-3,TGCGCCAGCAGCTTTTCGGACTACGCAGATACGCAGTATTTT,CASSFSDYADTQYF
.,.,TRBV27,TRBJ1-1,TGTGCCAGCAGTCTCCTCAGGGGCCTTGAAGCTTTCTTT,CASSLLRGLEAFF
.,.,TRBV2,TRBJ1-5,TGTGCCAGCAGCCCACGGTATAGCAATCAGCCCCAGCATTTT,CASSPRYSNQPQHF
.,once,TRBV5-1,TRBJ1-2,TGCGCCAGCAGCTTCTCAGTCTTCTATGGCTACACCTTC,CASSFSVFYGYTF
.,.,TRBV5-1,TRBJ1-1,TGCGCCAGCAGCTTGGGGGGGGAGGGATGGGCTTTCTTT,CASSLGGEGWAFF
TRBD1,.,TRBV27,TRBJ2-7,TGTGCCAGCAGTTTAGTTGAGACAGGGTTTACCTACGAGCAGTACTTC,CASSLVETGFTYEQYF
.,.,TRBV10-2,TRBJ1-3,TGCGCCAGCAGAACTCAGGACACTCTCTTAGGAAACACCATATATTTT,CASRTQDTLLGNTIYF
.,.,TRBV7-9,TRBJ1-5,TGTGCCAGCAGCTTAGGACGGGATCAGCCCCAGCATTTT,CASSLGRDQPQHF
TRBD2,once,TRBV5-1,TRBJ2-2,TGCGCCAGCAGCTCCGCTAGCGGGAGGGCCGTCGGGGAGCTGTTTTTT,CASSSASGRAVGELFF
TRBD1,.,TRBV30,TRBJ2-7,TGTGCCTGGAGAAGCGGGACAGGGTTTGGCGAGCAGTACTTC,CAWRSGTGFGEQYF
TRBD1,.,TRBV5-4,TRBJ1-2,TGTGCCAGCAGCTTGGCAGGGACAGGGGGCTTTGGCTACACCTTC,CASSLAGTGGFGYTF
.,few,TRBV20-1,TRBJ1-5,TGCAGTGAACGGAGACAGCCCCAGCATTTT,CSERRQPQHF
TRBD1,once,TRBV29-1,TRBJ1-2,TGCAGCGTTGTAAGAGGCAGGGGGGACTATGGCTACACCTTC,CSVVRGRGDYGYTF
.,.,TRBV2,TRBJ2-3,TGTGCCAGCAGTGACCGCCCGGGGGAGACAGATACGCAGTATTTT,CASSDRPGETDTQYF
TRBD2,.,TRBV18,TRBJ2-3,TGTGCCAGCTCCCGCGGCGGGGGGAGCACAGATACGCAGTATTTT,CASSRGGGSTDTQYF
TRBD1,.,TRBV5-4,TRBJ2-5,TGTGCCAGCAGCCGGGACAGGGTAGAGACCCAGTACTTC,CASSRDRVETQYF
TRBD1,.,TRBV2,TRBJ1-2,TGTGCCAGCAGTGAACAGGGGGCTGGGGGCTACACCTTC,CASSEQGAGGYTF
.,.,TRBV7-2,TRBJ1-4,TGTGCCAGCGCCTGGGGGGGAACTAATGAAAAACTGTTTTTT,CASAWGGTNEKLFF
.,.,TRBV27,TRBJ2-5,TGTGCCAGCAGTCCCAATACAGGGCAAGAGACCCAGTACTTC,CASSPNTGQETQYF
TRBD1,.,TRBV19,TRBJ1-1,TGTGCCAGTAGTCTTCGACAGGGGGCAGGGAACACTGAAGCTTTCTTT,CASSLRQGAGNTEAFF
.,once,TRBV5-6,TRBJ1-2,TGTGCCAGCAGCTTGGAGGGGTCCTATGGCTACACCTTC,CASSLEGSYGYTF
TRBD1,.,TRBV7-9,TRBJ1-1,TGTGCCAGCAGCAGGCAGGGGGGCGGAGGGCCGAACACTGAAGCTTTCTTT,CASSRQGGGGPNTEAFF
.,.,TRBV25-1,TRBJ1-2,TGTGCCAGCAGGGACAGCTTCTATGGCTACACCTTC,CASRDSFYGYTF
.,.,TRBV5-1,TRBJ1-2,TGCGCCAGCAGTTCCAAAAACTATGGCTACACCTTC,CASSSKNYGYTF
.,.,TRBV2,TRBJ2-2,TGTGCCAGCAGCAATTGGCAGGGGTCCGGGGAGCTGTTTTTT,CASSNWQGSGELFF
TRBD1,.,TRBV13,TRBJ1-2,TGTGCCAGCAGCTTAGGCAGGGGGCGCAGCTATGGCTACACCTTC,CASSLGRGRSYGYTF
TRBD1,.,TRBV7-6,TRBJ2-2,TGTGCCAGTGAGACAGGGTGGGCCGGCGGGGAGCTGTTTTTT,CASETGWAGGELFF
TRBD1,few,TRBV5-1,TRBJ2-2,TGCGCCAGCAGCTTGGAAGGGGGCGACACCGGGGAGCTGTTTTTT,CASSLEGGDTGELFF
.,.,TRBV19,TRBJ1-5,TGTGCCAGTAGTTCGAGGGTTAGCAATCAGCCCCAGCATTTT,CASSSRVSNQPQHF
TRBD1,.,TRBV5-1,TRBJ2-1,TGCGCCAGTGCGTCAGGGGGAGATAATGAGCAGTTCTTC,CASASGGDNEQFF
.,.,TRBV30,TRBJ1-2,TGTGCCTGGAGTGTATCAGGGAACTATGGCTACACCTTC,CAWSVSGNYGYTF